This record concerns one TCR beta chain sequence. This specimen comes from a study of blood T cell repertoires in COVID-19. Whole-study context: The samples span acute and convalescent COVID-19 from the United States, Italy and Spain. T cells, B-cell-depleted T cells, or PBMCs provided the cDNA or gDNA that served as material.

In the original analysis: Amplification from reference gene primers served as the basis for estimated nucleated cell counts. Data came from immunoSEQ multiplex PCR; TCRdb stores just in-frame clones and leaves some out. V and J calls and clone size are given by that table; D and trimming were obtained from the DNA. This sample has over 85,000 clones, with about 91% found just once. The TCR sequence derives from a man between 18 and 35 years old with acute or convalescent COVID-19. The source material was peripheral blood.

CDR3 residues: CASSQEAGGASDTQYF. The DNA of the CDR3 is TGCGCCAGCAGCCAAGAAGCCGGGGGGGCATCAGATACGCAGTATTTT. The chain has TRBV4-1 and TRBJ2-3; 8 positions match TRBD2. The CDR3 totals 16 residues. The germline V gene encodes CDR1 MGHRA and CDR2 YSYEKL. The trim removed 0 bases at V and 4 bases at J, leaving 6 bases unmatched.